Each of the 17 T cell receptor beta chains below was sequenced from the same sample in a study of technical replicates of blood from a handful of donors. Using immunoSEQ multiplex PCR, the repertoire was profiled, and TCRdb retains in-frame clones only, with some absent. The sample shows just under 85,000 clones, more than 90% of them seen only once. Sequenced: T cells isolated from PBMCs. These receptors all come from a human donor in good health.

The CDR3 DNA sequence: TGTGCCAGCAGTGCGGGTAGCGGGAGTAGAAATGAGCAGTTCTTC. Encoded protein: CASSAGSGSRNEQFF. The chain uses TRBV6-1 and TRBJ2-1, with 9 bases fitting TRBD2. Germline CDR1 and CDR2: MNHNS and SASEGT. The CDR3 extends over 15 amino acids. Trimming took 4 bases from V and 7 from J; bases not matched to a gene: 8.

The gene calls are TRBV4-2 and TRBJ2-2; tentative D call: TRBD2 (6 bases). This CDR3 region has 15 residues. The V gene's germline CDR1 is LGHNA and CDR2 YNFKEQ. With 0 bases removed from V and 7 bases from J, the gap between germline ends came to 12 bases. The CDR3 DNA follows: TGTGCCAGCAGCCAAGAGGAGGGTTTCGGCGGGGAGCTGTTTTTT. Residues: CASSQEEGFGGELFF.

The sample holds one count of this clone. V usage is TRBV29-1 and J usage is TRBJ2-7; 7 nucleotides agree with TRBD2. The length of the CDR3 is 14 residues. V shed 4 bases and J 4 bases; nucleotides not matched to a gene: 10. CDR1 and CDR2 from the germline V gene are SQVTM and ANQGSEA. The CDR3 here is CSVVGGGLPYEQYF. The DNA of the CDR3 is TGCAGCGTTGTGGGGGGGGGACTTCCTTACGAGCAGTACTTC.

In this sample, this clone is medium-sized. The chain recombines TRBV25-1 with TRBJ1-1; D gene uncertain. CDR1 is MGHDK and CDR2 is SYGVNS in the germline V gene. Trimming took 5 bases from V and 1 from J, leaving 11 bases between them. CDR3 size: 14 residues. CDR3 sequence reads: CASSSLEGNTEAFF. The CDR3 bases are TGTGCCAGCAGTTCCCTAGAGGGGAACACTGAAGCTTTCTTT.

The chain combines TRBV2 with TRBJ2-7, with D possibly TRBD1 on 6 matching bases. V was pared by 4 bases and J by 7 bases, with 11 bases between. Looked up from germline, CDR1 is SNHLY and CDR2 is FYNNEI. The length of the CDR3 is 12 residues. CDR3 nucleotide sequence: TGTGCCAGCAGTGTTTACAGGGTTGAGCAGTACTTC. It encodes CASSVYRVEQYF.

This chain uses TRBV19 with TRBJ1-2; 9 nucleotides align to TRBD1. The CDR3 extends over 15 amino acids. Per the germline V gene, CDR1 is LNHDA and CDR2 is SQIVND (reference sequence). V was clipped by 3 bases and J by 8 bases; unmatched bases: 10. CDR3 loop: CASSMPPDRGYGYTF. CDR3 coding DNA: TGTGCCAGTAGTATGCCCCCGGACAGGGGATACGGCTACACCTTC. Looking up the rest from reference TRBV19 and TRBJ1-2 gives the full variable domain: DGGITQSPKYLFRKEGQNVTLSCEQNLNHDAMYWYRQDPGQGLRLIYYSQIVNDFQKGDIAEGYSVSREKKESFPLTVTSAQKNPTAFYLCASSMPPDRGYGYTFGSGTRLTVV.

Only one count was recorded for this clone. The V and J genes are TRBV5-3 and TRBJ1-1; no definite D call. TRBV5-3 counts as an open reading frame of uncertain function. CDR3 length: 14 residues. Trimming took 0 bases from V and 0 from J, leaving 6 bases between them. The CDR3 region is CARSLEIMNTEAFF. DNA for the CDR3: TGTGCCAGAAGCTTGGAAATAATGAACACTGAAGCTTTCTTT.

The CDR3 region is CASSTRTASVEAFF. CDR3 in DNA: TGTGCCAGCAGTACTCGGACAGCTTCTGTTGAAGCTTTCTTT. This chain uses TRBV5-6 with TRBJ1-1; weak D call: TRBD1 (6 bases). This CDR3 spans 14 amino acids. CDR1 and CDR2 (germline): SGHDT, YYEEEE. Trimming took off 5 bases at V and 7 bases at J, with 18 bases between the two ends.

The chain is built from TRBV5-1 and TRBJ2-3, with D possibly matching TRBD1 (6 bases). CDR3 length: 13 residues. Germline loops: CDR1 SGHRS, CDR2 YFSETQ. The V gene lost 2 bases and the J gene lost 7 bases, with 11 bases spanning the gap. Here the CDR3 reads CASSLGQQNTQYF. In DNA form, the CDR3 reads TGCGCCAGCAGCTTAGGACAGCAAAATACGCAGTATTTT. Variable domain in full (rest from reference TRBV5-1 and TRBJ2-3): KAGVTQTPRYLIKTRGQQVTLSCSPISGHRSVSWYQQTPGQGLQFLFEYFSETQRNKGNFPGRFSGRQFSNSRSEMNVSTLELGDSALYLCASSLGQQNTQYFGPGTRLTVL.

The rearrangement links TRBV5-6 to TRBJ1-5; 7 positions match TRBD1. The germline gives CDR1 SGHDT, CDR2 YYEEEE. CDR3 size: 14 residues. J was trimmed by 7 bases and V by 4 bases; bases with no gene match: 8. CDR3: CASSPRGQYQPQHF. CDR3 DNA: TGTGCCAGCAGCCCCCGGGGACAGTACCAGCCCCAGCATTTT.

The chain couples TRBV4-1 to TRBJ2-6; D ambiguous. The CDR3 is 19 residues long. Between the trimmed V and J ends, which lost 4 bases and 0 bases, there was a span of 19 bases. Germline loops: CDR1 MGHRA, CDR2 YSYEKL. CDR3 DNA sequence: TGCGCCAGCAGCCCCTCTCCCCCCCAGGCGAGCTCTGGGGCCAACGTCCTGACTTTC. Translated: CASSPSPPQASSGANVLTF.

V is TRBV9 and J is TRBJ1-1; possibly TRBD1 for D (6 bases). Germline loops: CDR1 SGDLS, CDR2 YYNGEE. The CDR3 is 14 residues long. V was trimmed by 4 bases and J by 1 base, leaving 11 bases between them. The CDR3, as DNA: TGTGCCAGCAGCCTACAGGGTGGGAACACTGAAGCTTTCTTT. Its translation: CASSLQGGNTEAFF.

V is TRBV9 and J is TRBJ2-3; TRBD1 is a possible D gene (5 bases). The length of the CDR3 is 14 residues. V lost 3 bases and J 1 base, leaving 9 bases between the germline ends. Per the germline V gene, CDR1 is SGDLS and CDR2 is YYNGEE. CDR3 sequence: CASSGKTGTDTQYF. CDR3 coding DNA: TGTGCCAGCAGCGGCAAGACAGGCACAGATACGCAGTATTTT.

The chain combines TRBV21-1 with TRBJ1-5; TRBD1 is the table's D call, not checked against the DNA. TRBV21-1 corresponds to a pseudogene. The CDR3 loop spans 13 amino acids. The CDR3 DNA reads as TGTGCCAGCAGCAACCAGGTAGATCAGCCCCAGCATTTT. It yields the protein CASSNQVDQPQHF.

The chain uses TRBV7-6 and TRBJ2-1, with TRBD1 identical over 8 bases. Germline lookup yields CDR1 SGHVS and CDR2 FNYEAQ. The CDR3 loop spans 17 amino acids. V gave up 2 bases and J gave up 8 bases; unmatched junction bases: 14. The CDR3 is CASSLSTGTGTRDEQFF. The DNA of the CDR3 is TGTGCCAGCAGCTTATCTACCGGGACAGGTACGCGTGATGAGCAGTTCTTC.

This chain links TRBV12-5 with TRBJ2-7, with 8 nucleotides matching TRBD1. This CDR3 is built from 17 residues. Germline V gene lookup returns CDR1 LGHNT and CDR2 FRNRAP. V lost 2 bases to trimming and J lost 2 bases; unmatched junction nucleotides: 11. CDR3 sequence (DNA): TGTGCTAGTGGTTTGCCCCCAGGGGGCCTGGCCCCCTACGAGCAGTACTTC. It specifies CASGLPPGGLAPYEQYF.

The V and J genes are TRBV28 and TRBJ2-1; 9 nucleotides agree with TRBD1. The CDR3 contains 13 residues. The V gene's germline CDR1 is MDHEN and CDR2 SYDVKM. After removal of 8 bases from V and 5 bases from J, the junction contained 4 bases not matched to a gene. This CDR3 is CASERTGDNEQFF. The CDR3 DNA is TGTGCCAGCGAACGGACAGGGGACAATGAGCAGTTCTTC.